This TCR beta chain was profiled in a study of blood T cell repertoires in COVID-19. Study-wide background: Samples of COVID-19 (acute and convalescent) were obtained from the United States, Italy and Spain.

V lost 5 bases and J 0 bases, leaving 17 bases between the germline ends. Per the germline V gene, CDR1 is SGHVS and CDR2 is FQNEAQ. The CDR3 spans 17 residues. In the original workflow: Estimates of nucleated cell counts were drawn from the amplification of reference gene primers. The protocol was immunoSEQ multiplex PCR, while the TCRdb copy is restricted to in-frame clones and leaves out a portion. V and J calls and clone size are copied from that table; D and trimming were computed from the DNA. The table includes about 87,000 clones, around 84% detected once. The material sequenced was peripheral blood. The clonotype comes from a man aged 40-49 years with acute or convalescent COVID-19. This chain connects TRBV7-8 to TRBJ2-1; tentatively, D is TRBD1 (5 bases). CDR3: CASSPNPGAISYNEQFF. In DNA, the CDR3 is TGTGCCAGCAGCCCGAACCCTGGGGCGATCTCCTACAATGAGCAGTTCTTC.